This entry lists 18 T cell receptor delta chains sequenced from one sample in a study of TRDV2 sequences in healthy donors. TCRdb re-called clones from the PCR reads using CATT. The repertoire holds over 2,000 delta-chain clones, with around 60% as singletons. Material: Vd2+ gamma-delta T cells from blood. The origin of the receptors is a human donor in good health.

This clone came up a few times. The chain is built from TRDV2 and TRDJ1; tentative D call: TRDD3 (6 bases). The CDR3 has 13 residues. Trimming pared 2 bases from V and 5 bases from J, leaving 11 bases between. Germline V CDR1 and CDR2: GEAIGNYY, EKD. CDR3 region: CACDRMGGDKLIF. CDR3 nucleotides: TGTGCCTGTGACAGGATGGGGGGTGATAAACTCATCTTT.

The chain carries TRDV2 and TRDJ1; 9 bases line up with TRDD3. This CDR3 has 19 amino acids. Trimming cost V 0 bases and J 0 bases; bases outside gene matches: 13. Germline V gene data show CDR1 as GEAIGNYY and CDR2 as EKD. CDR3 amino acids: CACDTVGGLGEEYTDKLIF. The CDR3 DNA is TGTGCCTGTGACACCGTAGGGGGACTGGGGGAAGAGTACACCGATAAACTCATCTTT.

This chain uses TRDV2 with TRDJ3; 10 positions match TRDD3. Losses at the gene ends were 3 bases for V and 0 bases for J; bases not matched to a gene: 7. Germline CDR1 is GEAIGNYY and CDR2 is EKD. The CDR3 consists of 19 residues. CDR3 sequence: CACDYTGGSSSWDTRQMFF. The CDR3 bases are TGTGCCTGTGACTATACTGGGGGATCCAGCTCCTGGGACACCCGACAGATGTTTTTC.

The chain uses TRDV2 and TRDJ3, with TRDD3 matching 13 bases. Germline values: CDR1 GEAIGNYY, CDR2 EKD. The V and J ends lost 3 bases and 0 bases, in that order; junction bases with no gene match: 4. CDR3 size: 19 residues. The CDR3 reads CACDVLGDTSSWDTRQMFF. CDR3 DNA: TGTGCCTGTGACGTACTGGGGGATACGAGCTCCTGGGACACCCGACAGATGTTTTTC.

The rearrangement joins TRDV2 to TRDJ1; the D gene is possibly TRDD3 (6 bases). The CDR3 spans 15 residues. V was clipped by 4 bases and J by 2 bases, with 16 bases between them. The germline gives CDR1 GEAIGNYY, CDR2 EKD. The CDR3 sequence: CACEHLGGRTDKLIF. The CDR3 DNA follows: TGTGCCTGTGAGCACCTAGGGGGAAGGACCGATAAACTCATCTTT.

The V call is TRDV2, the J call TRDJ3; 8 bases line up with TRDD3. Germline V gives CDR1 GEAIGNYY, CDR2 EKD. The CDR3 is 20 amino acids. Germline trimming cut 0 bases from V and 5 bases from J; bases unmatched to any gene: 14. DNA of the CDR3: TGTGCCTGTGACACCGTAGCCCCGGGGGATAGGTACCGGGACACCCGACAGATGTTTTTC. Translated, it gives CACDTVAPGDRYRDTRQMFF.

The chain recombines TRDV2 with TRDJ1; the D gene is possibly TRDD3 (5 bases). Between the trimmed V and J ends, which lost 0 bases and 0 bases, there was a span of 10 bases. Germline-derived CDR1 and CDR2 are GEAIGNYY and EKD. The CDR3 is 15 amino acids. CDR3 sequence reads: CACDTVGNHTDKLIF. The CDR3 nucleotides read TGTGCCTGTGACACCGTGGGGAACCACACCGATAAACTCATCTTT.

Details on this clone: This could be a read error, since a much larger clone is one nucleotide away. The genes are TRDV2 and TRDJ1; 9 bases agree with TRDD3. Per the germline V gene, CDR1 is GEAIGNYY and CDR2 is EKD. J lost 0 bases, V lost 4 bases, and 8 bases had no gene match. This CDR3 comprises 16 residues. For the CDR3, the DNA is TGTGCCTGTGAATCCCTACTGGGGGAAGACACCGATAAACTCATCTTT. Its protein is CACESLLGEDTDKLIF.

On this clone: Additional DNA sequences in this sample encode the identical CDR3. The genes are TRDV2 and TRDJ1; 7 nucleotides align to TRDD3. V lost 0 bases and J lost 0; bases outside the gene matches: 3. Per germline, CDR1 GEAIGNYY and CDR2 EKD. The length of the CDR3 is 15 residues. CDR3 in amino acids: CACDTVGEYTDKLIF. In DNA form, the CDR3 reads TGTGCCTGTGACACCGTGGGGGAGTACACCGATAAACTCATCTTT.

V is TRDV2 and J is TRDJ1, with 9 positions matching TRDD3. The V and J ends lost 3 bases and 0 bases, in that order; junction bases with no gene match: 7. Germline V gene sequence: CDR1 GEAIGNYY, CDR2 EKD. The CDR3 extends over 16 amino acids. CDR3 in DNA: TGTGCCTGTGACTTACTGGGGGACCCGTACACCGATAAACTCATCTTT. Translation gives CACDLLGDPYTDKLIF.

By sample share, this clone is large. Other DNA sequences of this sample code for an identical CDR3. This rearrangement joins TRDV2 to TRDJ1; perhaps TRDD3 as D (6 bases). This CDR3 region has 15 residues. V gave up 0 bases and J gave up 3 bases, with 13 bases separating them. Germline V gene lookup returns CDR1 GEAIGNYY and CDR2 EKD. The CDR3 reads CACDTVGITADKLIF. CDR3 in DNA: TGTGCCTGTGACACCGTCGGGATAACGGCCGATAAACTCATCTTT.

This clone came up a few times. This chain connects TRDV2 to TRDJ1; the D is unclear. Trimming took off 1 base at V and 9 bases at J, with 17 bases between the two ends. Germline V CDR1 and CDR2: GEAIGNYY, EKD. The CDR3 runs 14 residues. Written as DNA, the CDR3 is TGTGCCTGTGACACTATAGGTAATGGGAGGGAACTCATCTTT. Residues: CACDTIGNGRELIF.

About this clone itself: This likely stems from a read error, as it lies one base from a far larger clone. The J gene is TRDJ1, the V gene TRDV2; tentatively, D is TRDD3 (5 bases). This CDR3 is built from 15 residues. V lost 0 bases and J 0 bases, leaving 10 bases between the germline ends. Germline-derived CDR1 and CDR2 are GEAIGNYY and EKD. CDR3 sequence: CACDTVGAYTDKLIF. CDR3 coding DNA: TGTGCCTGTGACACCGTTGGGGCCTACACCGATAAACTCATCTTT.

The chain joins TRDV2 to TRDJ1; 7 nucleotides agree with TRDD3. Losses at the gene ends were 2 bases for V and 0 bases for J; bases not matched to a gene: 5. CDR1 and CDR2 (germline): GEAIGNYY, EKD. The CDR3 has 15 residues. The CDR3 region is CACDRLGVYTDKLIF. CDR3 nucleotides: TGTGCCTGTGACAGGCTGGGGGTGTACACCGATAAACTCATCTTT.

This clone was counted between two and nine times. V and J are TRDV2 and TRDJ1, with 10 nucleotides matching TRDD3. With V trimmed by 0 bases and J by 0 bases, 12 bases remained unmatched. The V gene's germline CDR1 is GEAIGNYY and CDR2 EKD. The CDR3 is 19 residues long. For the CDR3, the DNA is TGTGCCTGTGACACCGTCGGGGGATACGACTCCGAGGACACCGATAAACTCATCTTT. Translated: CACDTVGGYDSEDTDKLIF.

The count of this clone is one. V and J are TRDV2 and TRDJ1, with 8 positions matching TRDD3. Per germline, CDR1 GEAIGNYY and CDR2 EKD. Germline trimming cut 3 bases from V and 2 bases from J; bases unmatched to any gene: 13. This CDR3 has 17 residues. The DNA for the CDR3 is TGTGCCTGTGACGTACTGGGGGCCGCGGGGGGAACCGATAAACTCATCTTT. This codes for CACDVLGAAGGTDKLIF.

There are a few counts of this clone. The chain employs TRDV2 and TRDJ1, with 11 bases matching TRDD3. V lost 3 bases to trimming and J lost 2 bases; unmatched junction nucleotides: 4. Per germline, CDR1 GEAIGNYY and CDR2 EKD. CDR3 length equals 15 residues. The CDR3 bases are TGTGCCTGTGACGCCTGGGGGATACCGACCGATAAACTCATCTTT. It translates to CACDAWGIPTDKLIF.

This chain links TRDV2 with TRDJ1, with a possible D match to TRDD3 (6 bases). The CDR3 covers 15 residues. Germline V gene data show CDR1 as GEAIGNYY and CDR2 as EKD. V was shortened by 0 bases and J by 3 bases, with 13 bases between the two germline ends. CDR3 coding DNA: TGTGCCTGTGACACCGTGGGGGGACGGCCCGATAAACTCATCTTT. It is translated as CACDTVGGRPDKLIF.